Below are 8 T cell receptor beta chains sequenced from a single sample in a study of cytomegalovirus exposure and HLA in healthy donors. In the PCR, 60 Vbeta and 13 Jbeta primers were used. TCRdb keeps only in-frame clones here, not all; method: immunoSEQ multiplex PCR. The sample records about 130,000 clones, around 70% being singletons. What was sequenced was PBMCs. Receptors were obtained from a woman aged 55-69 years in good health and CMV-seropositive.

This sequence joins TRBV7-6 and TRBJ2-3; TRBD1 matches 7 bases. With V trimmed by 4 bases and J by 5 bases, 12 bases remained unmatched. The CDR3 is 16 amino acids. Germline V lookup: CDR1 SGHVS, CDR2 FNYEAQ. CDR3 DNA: TGTGCCAGCAGCTCAAAGACAGGGTCTCCTAGAGATACGCAGTATTTT. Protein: CASSSKTGSPRDTQYF.

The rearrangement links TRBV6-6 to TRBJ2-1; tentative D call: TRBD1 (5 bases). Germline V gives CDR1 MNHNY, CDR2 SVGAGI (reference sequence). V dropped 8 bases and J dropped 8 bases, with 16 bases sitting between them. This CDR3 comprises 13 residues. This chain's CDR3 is CASDSSLQYEQFF. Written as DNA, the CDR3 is TGTGCCAGCGACAGTAGTTTACAATATGAGCAGTTCTTC.

CDR3 nucleotide sequence: TGTGCCAGCAGAATAAGCCCCTCTAGCGGCTCCTACGAGCAGTACTTC. Amino acids: CASRISPSSGSYEQYF. The chain employs TRBV27 and TRBJ2-7; 7 nucleotides line up with TRBD2. This CDR3 region has 16 residues. Germline trimming cut 6 bases from V and 0 bases from J; bases unmatched to any gene: 11. Germline V gene sequence: CDR1 MNHEY, CDR2 SMNVEV (reference sequence).

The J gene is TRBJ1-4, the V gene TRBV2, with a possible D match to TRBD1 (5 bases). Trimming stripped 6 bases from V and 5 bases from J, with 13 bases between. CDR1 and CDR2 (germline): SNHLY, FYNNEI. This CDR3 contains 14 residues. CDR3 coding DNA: TGTGCCAGCAGGGTACAGGCTATCAATGAAAAACTGTTTTTT. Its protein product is CASRVQAINEKLFF. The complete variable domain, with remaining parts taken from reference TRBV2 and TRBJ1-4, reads EPEVTQTPSHQVTQMGQEVILRCVPISNHLYFYWYRQILGQKVEFLVSFYNNEISEKSEIFDDQFSVERPDGSNFTLKIRSTKLEDSAMYFCASRVQAINEKLFFGSGTQLSVL.

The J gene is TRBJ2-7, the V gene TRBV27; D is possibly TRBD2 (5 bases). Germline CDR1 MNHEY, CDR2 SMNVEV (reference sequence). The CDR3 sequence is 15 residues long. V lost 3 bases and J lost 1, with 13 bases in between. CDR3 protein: CASSFGGEGSYEQYF. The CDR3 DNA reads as TGTGCCAGCAGTTTCGGCGGTGAGGGATCCTACGAGCAGTACTTC.

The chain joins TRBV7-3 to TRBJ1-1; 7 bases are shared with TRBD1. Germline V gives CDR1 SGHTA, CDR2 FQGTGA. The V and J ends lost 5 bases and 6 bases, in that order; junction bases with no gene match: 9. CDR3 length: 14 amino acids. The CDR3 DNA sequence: TGTGCCAGCAGCGAGGTGGGACAGAGGGCTGAAGCTTTCTTT. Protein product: CASSEVGQRAEAFF.

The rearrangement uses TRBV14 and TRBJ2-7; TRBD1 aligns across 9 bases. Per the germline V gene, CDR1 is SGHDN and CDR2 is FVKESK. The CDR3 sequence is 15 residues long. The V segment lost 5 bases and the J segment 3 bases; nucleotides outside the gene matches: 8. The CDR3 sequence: CASSGGTGFNYEQYF. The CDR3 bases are TGTGCCAGCAGCGGGGGGACAGGGTTCAACTACGAGCAGTACTTC.

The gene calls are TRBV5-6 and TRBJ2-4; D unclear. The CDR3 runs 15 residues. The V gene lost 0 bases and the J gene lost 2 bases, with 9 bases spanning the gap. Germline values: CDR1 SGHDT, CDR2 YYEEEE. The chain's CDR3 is CASSLVMTSKNIQYF. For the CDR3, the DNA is TGTGCCAGCAGCTTGGTGATGACATCCAAAAACATTCAGTACTTC.